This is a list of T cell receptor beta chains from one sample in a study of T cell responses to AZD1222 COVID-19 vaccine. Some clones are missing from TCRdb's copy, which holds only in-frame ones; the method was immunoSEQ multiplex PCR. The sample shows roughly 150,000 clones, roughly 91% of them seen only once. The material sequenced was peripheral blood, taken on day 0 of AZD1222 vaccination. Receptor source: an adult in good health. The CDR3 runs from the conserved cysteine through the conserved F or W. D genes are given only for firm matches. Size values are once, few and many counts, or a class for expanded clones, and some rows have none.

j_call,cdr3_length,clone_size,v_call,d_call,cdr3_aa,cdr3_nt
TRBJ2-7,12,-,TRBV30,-,CAWSPSGYEQYF,TGTGCCTGGAGTCCCAGCGGCTACGAGCAGTACTTC
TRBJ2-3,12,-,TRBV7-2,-,CASSPTRRSQYF,TGTGCCAGCAGCCCAACTAGGAGGTCGCAGTATTTT
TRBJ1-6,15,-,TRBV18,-,CASSPLVIDNSPLHF,TGTGCCAGCTCACCCCTGGTCATAGATAATTCACCCCTCCACTTT
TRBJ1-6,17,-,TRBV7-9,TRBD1,CASSTRTGGPYNSPLHF,TGTGCCAGCAGCACCCGGACAGGGGGCCCATATAATTCACCCCTCCACTTT
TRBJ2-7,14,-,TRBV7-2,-,CASSSRGSFYEQYF,TGTGCCAGCAGCTCCAGGGGAAGTTTCTACGAGCAGTACTTC
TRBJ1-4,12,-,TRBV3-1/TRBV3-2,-,CASSQDFEKLFF,TGTGCCAGCAGCCAAGATTTTGAAAAACTGTTTTTT
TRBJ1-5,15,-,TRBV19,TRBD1,CASSIDRVLNQPQHF,TGTGCCAGTAGTATTGACAGGGTCCTAAATCAGCCCCAGCATTTT
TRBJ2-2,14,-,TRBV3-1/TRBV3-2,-,CASSMSRDTGELFF,TGTGCCAGCAGCATGTCCCGGGACACCGGGGAGCTGTTTTTT
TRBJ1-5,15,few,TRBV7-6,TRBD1,CASSTGTGVPQPQHF,TGTGCCAGCAGCACCGGGACAGGGGTCCCTCAGCCCCAGCATTTT
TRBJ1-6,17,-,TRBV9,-,CASSHTKIVRGNSPLHF,TGTGCCAGCAGCCACACCAAAATCGTCAGGGGCAATTCACCCCTCCACTTT
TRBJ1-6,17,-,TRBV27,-,CASSLYPWNQGNSPLHF,TGTGCCAGCAGTTTATACCCCTGGAATCAGGGGAATTCACCCCTCCACTTT
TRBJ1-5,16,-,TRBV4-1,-,CASSQDAGLYGQPQHF,TGCGCCAGCAGCCAAGATGCGGGGCTTTACGGTCAGCCCCAGCATTTT
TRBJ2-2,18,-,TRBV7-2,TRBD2,CASSSGLAGLTHAAELFF,TGTGCCAGCAGCTCCGGACTAGCGGGGCTCACCCATGCCGCGGAGCTGTTTTTT
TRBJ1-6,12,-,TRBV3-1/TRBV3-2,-,CASSQDGSPLHF,TGTGCCAGCAGCCAAGATGGCTCACCCCTCCACTTT
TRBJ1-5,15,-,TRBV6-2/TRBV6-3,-,CASSYIGTSNQPQHF,TGTGCCAGCAGTTACATTGGGACTAGCAATCAGCCCCAGCATTTT
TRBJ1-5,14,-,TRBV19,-,CASSDQIGDQPQHF,TGTGCCAGCAGTGATCAGATAGGGGATCAGCCCCAGCATTTT
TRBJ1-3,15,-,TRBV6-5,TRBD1,CASSRTGGSGNTIYF,TGTGCCAGCAGTAGGACAGGGGGCTCTGGAAACACCATATATTTT
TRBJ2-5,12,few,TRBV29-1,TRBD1,CSEVTGSWAQYF,TGCAGCGAGGTGACAGGGAGCTGGGCCCAGTACTTC
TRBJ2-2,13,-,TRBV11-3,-,CASSPMGTGELFF,TGTGCCAGCAGCCCCATGGGGACCGGGGAGCTGTTTTTT
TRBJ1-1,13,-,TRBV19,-,CASSLLLDTEAFF,TGTGCCAGTAGTCTCCTCCTTGACACTGAAGCTTTCTTT
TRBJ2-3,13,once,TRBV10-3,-,CAGGTVGTDTQYF,TGTGCCGGCGGGACAGTGGGCACAGATACGCAGTATTTT
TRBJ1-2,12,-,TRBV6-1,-,CASSATKGGYTF,TGTGCCAGCAGTGCCACCAAAGGGGGCTACACCTTC
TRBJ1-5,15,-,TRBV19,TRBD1,CASSAETGGFQPQHF,TGTGCCAGTAGTGCAGAGACAGGGGGTTTTCAGCCCCAGCATTTT
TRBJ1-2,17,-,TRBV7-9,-,CASSPIRTFRKNYGYTF,TGTGCCAGCAGTCCTATCCGGACCTTCAGAAAGAACTATGGCTACACCTTC
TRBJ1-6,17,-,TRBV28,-,CASSSPSNPKYNSPLHF,TGTGCCAGCAGTTCCCCGTCCAACCCCAAATATAATTCACCCCTCCACTTT
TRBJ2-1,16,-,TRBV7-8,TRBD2,CASTHSGGGLYNEQFF,TGTGCCAGCACACACTCCGGCGGGGGTCTGTACAATGAGCAGTTCTTC
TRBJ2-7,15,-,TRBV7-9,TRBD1,CASSLAGTGGYEQYF,TGTGCCAGCAGCTTAGCCGGGACAGGGGGCTACGAGCAGTACTTC
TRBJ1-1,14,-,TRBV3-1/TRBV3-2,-,CASSQDEVGTEAFF,TGTGCCAGCAGCCAGGACGAAGTTGGAACTGAAGCTTTCTTT
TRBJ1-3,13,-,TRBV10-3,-,CATTGPTGNTIYF,TGTGCCACCACGGGACCGACTGGAAACACCATATATTTT
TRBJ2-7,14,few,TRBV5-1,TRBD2,CASSLAGGTYEQYF,TGCGCCAGCAGCTTGGCGGGGGGAACCTACGAGCAGTACTTC
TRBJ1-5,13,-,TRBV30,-,CAWSVTENQPQHF,TGTGCCTGGAGTGTAACGGAGAATCAGCCCCAGCATTTT
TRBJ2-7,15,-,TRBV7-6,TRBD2,CASSGRLAGVGEQYF,TGTGCCAGCAGCGGAAGACTAGCGGGGGTGGGAGAGCAGTACTTC
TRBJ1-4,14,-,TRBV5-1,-,CASSSTSHNEKLFF,TGCGCCAGCAGTTCGACAAGCCATAATGAAAAACTGTTTTTT
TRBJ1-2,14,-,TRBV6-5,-,CASSYLGLDYGYTF,TGTGCCAGCAGTTACCTAGGGCTCGATTATGGCTACACCTTC
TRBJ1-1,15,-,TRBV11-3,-,CASSWGGPRNTEAFF,TGTGCCAGCAGCTGGGGCGGACCTAGGAACACTGAAGCTTTCTTT
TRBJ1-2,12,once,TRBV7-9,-,CASSLEEGGYTF,TGTGCCAGCAGCTTAGAGGAAGGGGGCTACACCTTC
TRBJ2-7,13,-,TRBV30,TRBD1,CAWRPTGAYEQYF,TGTGCCTGGAGGCCGACAGGGGCCTACGAGCAGTACTTC
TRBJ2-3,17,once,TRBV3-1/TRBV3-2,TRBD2,CASSPPWSGGRTDTQYF,TGTGCCAGCAGCCCCCCCTGGAGCGGGGGCCGCACAGATACGCAGTATTTT
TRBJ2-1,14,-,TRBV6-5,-,CASSYTWQFHEQFF,TGTGCCAGCAGTTACACCTGGCAGTTCCATGAGCAGTTCTTC
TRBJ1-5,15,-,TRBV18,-,CASSLGGTIYQPQHF,TGTGCCAGCTCCCTAGGAGGTACGATCTATCAGCCCCAGCATTTT
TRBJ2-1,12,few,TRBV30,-,CAWSGGYNEQFF,TGTGCCTGGAGTGGGGGGTACAATGAGCAGTTCTTC
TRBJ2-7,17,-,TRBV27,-,CASSFGPGNLFSYEQYF,TGTGCCAGCAGTTTCGGGCCCGGCAACCTCTTCTCCTACGAGCAGTACTTC
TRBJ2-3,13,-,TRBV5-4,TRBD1,CASSLGQGDTQYF,TGTGCCAGCAGCTTGGGACAGGGAGATACGCAGTATTTT
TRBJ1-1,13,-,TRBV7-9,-,CASSPVLNTEAFF,TGTGCCAGCAGCCCCGTATTGAACACTGAAGCTTTCTTT
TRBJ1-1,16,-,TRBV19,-,CASSRHGQGVETEAFF,TGTGCCAGTAGCCGGCATGGGCAGGGTGTGGAGACTGAAGCTTTCTTT
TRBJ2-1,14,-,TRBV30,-,CAWSVLRRGFGQFF,TGTGCCTGGAGTGTTCTGCGTAGGGGATTCGGGCAGTTCTTC
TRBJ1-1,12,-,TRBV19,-,CASSSGNTEAFF,TGTGCCAGTAGTTCGGGGAACACTGAAGCTTTCTTT
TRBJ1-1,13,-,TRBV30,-,CAWSSHENTEAFF,TGTGCCTGGAGTTCTCACGAGAACACTGAAGCTTTCTTT
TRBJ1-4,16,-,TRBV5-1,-,CASSRSGWRVNEKLFF,TGCGCCAGCAGCCGGTCGGGTTGGCGAGTAAATGAAAAACTGTTTTTT
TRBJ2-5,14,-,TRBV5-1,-,CASSLGAAQETQYF,TGCGCCAGCAGCTTGGGGGCAGCACAAGAGACCCAGTACTTC
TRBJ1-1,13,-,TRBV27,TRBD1,CASSIQGRTEAFF,TGTGCCAGCAGCATACAGGGGAGGACTGAAGCTTTCTTT
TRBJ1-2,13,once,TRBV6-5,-,CASRPTGIYGYTF,TGTGCCAGCAGGCCCACAGGGATCTATGGCTACACCTTC
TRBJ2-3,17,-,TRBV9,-,CASSVEVVGLFTDTQYF,TGTGCCAGCAGCGTAGAGGTCGTTGGACTGTTCACAGATACGCAGTATTTT
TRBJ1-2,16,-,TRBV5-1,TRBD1,CASSSELQGSSYGYTF,TGCGCCAGCTCCTCCGAGTTACAGGGGTCTAGCTATGGCTACACCTTC
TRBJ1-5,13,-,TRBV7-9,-,CASSRDDNQPQHF,TGTGCCAGCAGCCGGGATGACAATCAGCCCCAGCATTTT